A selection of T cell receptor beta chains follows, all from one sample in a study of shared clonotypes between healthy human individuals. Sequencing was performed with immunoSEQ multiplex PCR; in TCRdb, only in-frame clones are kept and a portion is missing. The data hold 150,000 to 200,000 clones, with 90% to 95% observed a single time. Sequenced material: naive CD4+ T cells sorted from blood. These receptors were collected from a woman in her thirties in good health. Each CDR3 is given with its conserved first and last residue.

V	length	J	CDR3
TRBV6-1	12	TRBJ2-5	CASSIGGETQYF
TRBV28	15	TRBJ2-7	CASSLWSGLTYEQYF
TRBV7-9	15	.	CASSLEAGVPYEQYF
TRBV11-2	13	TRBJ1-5	CASSTHGGQPQHF
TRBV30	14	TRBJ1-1	CAWSPGQMNTEAFF
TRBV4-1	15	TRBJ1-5	CASSQEEAVNQPQHF
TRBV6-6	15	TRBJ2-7	CASKSSTGGIDEQYF
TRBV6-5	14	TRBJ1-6	CASSLAQYNSPLHF
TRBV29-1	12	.	CSVLSGGYEQYF
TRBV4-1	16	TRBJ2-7	CASSHLGRGKLNEQYF
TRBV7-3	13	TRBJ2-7	CASSSSSIHEQYF
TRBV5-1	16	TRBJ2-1	CASSPIAGSNYNEQFF
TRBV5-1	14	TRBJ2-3	CASSHQASTDTQYF
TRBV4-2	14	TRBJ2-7	CASSQGGVRYEQYF
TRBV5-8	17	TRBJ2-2	CASSSGLAGLNTGELFF
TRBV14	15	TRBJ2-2	CASSQVVRGTGELFF
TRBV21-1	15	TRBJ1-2	CASSKGRGVKYGYTF
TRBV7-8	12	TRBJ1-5	CASSLVQQPQHF
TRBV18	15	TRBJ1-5	CASSPKSTVNQPQHF
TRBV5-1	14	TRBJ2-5	CASSPGQGQETQYF
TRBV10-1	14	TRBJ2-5	CASSSGGRFETQYF
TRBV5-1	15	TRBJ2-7	CASSRTGTGADEQYF
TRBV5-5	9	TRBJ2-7	CASSLVGSF
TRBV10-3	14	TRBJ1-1	CAISEEGASTEAFF
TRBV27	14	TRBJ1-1	CASIPWGSNTEAFF
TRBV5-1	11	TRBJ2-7	CASSLNYEQYF
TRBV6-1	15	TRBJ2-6	CASSFDFSGANVLTF
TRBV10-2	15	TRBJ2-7	CASRDGQGGPYEQYF
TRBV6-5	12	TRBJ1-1	CASSQQGQKAFF
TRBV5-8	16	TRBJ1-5	CASSSRGLYSNQPQHF
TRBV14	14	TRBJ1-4	CASTQSGIGEKLFF
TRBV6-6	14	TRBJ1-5	CASTLPGLDQPQHF
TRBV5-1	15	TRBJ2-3	CASSTFGQGTDTQYF
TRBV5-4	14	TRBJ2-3	CASSDRDITDTQYF
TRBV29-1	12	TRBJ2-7	CSVGREGGEQYF
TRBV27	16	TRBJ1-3	CASSTRGQLPGNTIYF
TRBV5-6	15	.	CASSPGSDRAAEQYF
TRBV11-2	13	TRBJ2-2	CASSRTGSGELFF
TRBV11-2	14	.	CASSPGTDPYEQYF
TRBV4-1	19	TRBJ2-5	CASSREPHVVRQGASEQYF
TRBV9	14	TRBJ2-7	CASSVGGGGIEQYF
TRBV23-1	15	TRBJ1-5	CASSHGVPRNQPQHF
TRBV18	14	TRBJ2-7	CASSRLAGDYEQYF
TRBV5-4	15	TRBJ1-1	CASSPGSGGRTEAFF
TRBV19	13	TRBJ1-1	CASKVGLNTEAFF
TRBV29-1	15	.	CSVHTGTGIFLEQYF
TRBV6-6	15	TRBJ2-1	CASTLAGGSYNEQFF
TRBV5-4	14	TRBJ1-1	CASSSGTEVSEAFF
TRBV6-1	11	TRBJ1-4	CASSYEGKLFF
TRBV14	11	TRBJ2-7	CASGNVYEQYF
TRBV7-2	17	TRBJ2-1	CASSTHSGSVLKNEQFF
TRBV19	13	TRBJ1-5	CASSDDLYQPQHF
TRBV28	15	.	CASRGSGRSSYEQYF
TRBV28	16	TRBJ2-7	CASSSAASGRSYEQYF
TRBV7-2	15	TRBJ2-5	CASSLRGQGVREQYF